Included here is one T cell receptor beta chain sequence, with context. The sample is drawn from a study of blood T cell repertoires in COVID-19. On the study more broadly: The United States, Italy and Spain supplied acute and convalescent COVID-19 samples. Sources were T cells, B-cell-depleted T cells, or PBMCs; the material itself was cDNA or gDNA.

Original handling: Reference gene primer amplification yielded estimated nucleated cell counts. Here immunoSEQ multiplex PCR was the method, and the copy in TCRdb shows in-frame clones only, minus some. That table gives V, J and clone size, and the DNA gave D and trimming. The table records 15,000 to 20,000 clones, approximately 80% of them present only once. Enrolled during active infection, Seattle patients were then followed longitudinally. After removal of 5 bases from V and 3 bases from J, the junction contained 9 bases not matched to a gene. The CDR3 has 17 amino acids. Germline CDR1 is LNHDA and CDR2 is SQIVND (reference sequence).

The sample comprised peripheral blood. This receptor was identified in a man aged 65 to 85 with COVID-19, enrolled during active disease. The V and J genes are TRBV19 and TRBJ2-7, with 14 bases fitting TRBD2. In DNA, the CDR3 is TGTGCCAGTAGTCCCGGACTAGCGGGGGGCGGGCGCTACGAGCAGTACTTC. Its translation: CASSPGLAGGGRYEQYF.